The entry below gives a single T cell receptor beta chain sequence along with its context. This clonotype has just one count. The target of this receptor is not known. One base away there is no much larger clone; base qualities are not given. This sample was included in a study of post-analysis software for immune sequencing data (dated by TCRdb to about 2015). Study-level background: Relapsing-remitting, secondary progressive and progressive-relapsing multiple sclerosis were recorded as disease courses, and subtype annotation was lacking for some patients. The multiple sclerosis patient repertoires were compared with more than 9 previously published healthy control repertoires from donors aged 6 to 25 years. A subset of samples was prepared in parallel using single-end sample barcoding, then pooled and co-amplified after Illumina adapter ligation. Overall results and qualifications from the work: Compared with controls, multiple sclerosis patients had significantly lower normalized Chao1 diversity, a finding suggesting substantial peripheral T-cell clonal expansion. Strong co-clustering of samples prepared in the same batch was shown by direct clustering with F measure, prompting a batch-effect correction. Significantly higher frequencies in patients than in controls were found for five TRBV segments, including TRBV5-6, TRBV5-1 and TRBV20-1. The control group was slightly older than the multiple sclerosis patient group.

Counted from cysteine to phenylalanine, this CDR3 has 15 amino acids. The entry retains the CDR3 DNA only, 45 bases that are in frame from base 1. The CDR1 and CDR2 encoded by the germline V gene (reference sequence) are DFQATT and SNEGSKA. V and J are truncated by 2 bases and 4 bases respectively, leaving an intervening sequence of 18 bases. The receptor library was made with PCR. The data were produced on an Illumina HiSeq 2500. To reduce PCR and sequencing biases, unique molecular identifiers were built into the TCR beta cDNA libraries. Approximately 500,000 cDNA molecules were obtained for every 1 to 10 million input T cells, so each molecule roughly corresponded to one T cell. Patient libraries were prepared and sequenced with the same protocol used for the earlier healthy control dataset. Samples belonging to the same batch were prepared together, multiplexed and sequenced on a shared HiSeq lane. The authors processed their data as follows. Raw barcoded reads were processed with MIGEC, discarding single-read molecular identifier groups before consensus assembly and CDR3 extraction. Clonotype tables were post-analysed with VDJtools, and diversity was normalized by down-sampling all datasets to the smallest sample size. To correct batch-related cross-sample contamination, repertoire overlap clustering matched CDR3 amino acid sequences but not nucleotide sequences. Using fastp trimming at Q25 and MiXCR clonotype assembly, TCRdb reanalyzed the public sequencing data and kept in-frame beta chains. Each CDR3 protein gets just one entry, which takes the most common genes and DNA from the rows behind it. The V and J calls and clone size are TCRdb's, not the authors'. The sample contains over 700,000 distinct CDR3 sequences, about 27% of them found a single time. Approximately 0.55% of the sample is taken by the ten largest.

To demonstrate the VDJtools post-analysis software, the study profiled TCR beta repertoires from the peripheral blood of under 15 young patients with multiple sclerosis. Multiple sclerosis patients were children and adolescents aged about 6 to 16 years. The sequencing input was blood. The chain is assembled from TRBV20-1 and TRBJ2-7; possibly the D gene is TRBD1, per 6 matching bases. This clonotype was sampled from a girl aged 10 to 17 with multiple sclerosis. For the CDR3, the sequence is CSARPDPGQQYEQYF. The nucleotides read TGCAGTGCTAGACCCGACCCAGGACAGCAGTACGAGCAGTACTTC.